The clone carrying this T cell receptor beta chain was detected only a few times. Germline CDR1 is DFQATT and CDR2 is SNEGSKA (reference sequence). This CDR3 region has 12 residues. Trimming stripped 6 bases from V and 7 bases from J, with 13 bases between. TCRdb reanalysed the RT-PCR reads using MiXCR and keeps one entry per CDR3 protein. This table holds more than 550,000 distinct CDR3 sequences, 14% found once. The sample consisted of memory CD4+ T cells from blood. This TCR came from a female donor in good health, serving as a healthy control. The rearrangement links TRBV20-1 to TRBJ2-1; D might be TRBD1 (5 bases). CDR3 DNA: TGCAGTGCAACCGAGACAGCGAATGAGCAGTTCTTC. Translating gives CSATETANEQFF.